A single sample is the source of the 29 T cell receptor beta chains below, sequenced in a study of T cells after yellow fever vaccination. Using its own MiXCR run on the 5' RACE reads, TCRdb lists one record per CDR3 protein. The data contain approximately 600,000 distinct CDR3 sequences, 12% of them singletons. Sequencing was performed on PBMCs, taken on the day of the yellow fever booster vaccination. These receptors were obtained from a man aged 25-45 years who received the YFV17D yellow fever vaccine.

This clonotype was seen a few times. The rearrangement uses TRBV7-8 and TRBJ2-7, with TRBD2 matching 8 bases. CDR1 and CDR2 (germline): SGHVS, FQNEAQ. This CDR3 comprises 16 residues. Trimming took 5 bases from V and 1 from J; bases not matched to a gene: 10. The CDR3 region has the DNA TGTGCCAGCAGCCCCACCCCGGCGGGAGGTTCCTACGAGCAGTACTTC. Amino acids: CASSPTPAGGSYEQYF.

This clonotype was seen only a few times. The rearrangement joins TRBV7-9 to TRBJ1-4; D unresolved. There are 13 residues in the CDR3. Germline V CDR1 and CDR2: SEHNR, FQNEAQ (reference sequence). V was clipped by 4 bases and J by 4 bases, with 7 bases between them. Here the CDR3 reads CASSYSDNEKLFF. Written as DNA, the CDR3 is TGTGCCAGCAGCTACAGCGATAATGAAAAACTGTTTTTT.

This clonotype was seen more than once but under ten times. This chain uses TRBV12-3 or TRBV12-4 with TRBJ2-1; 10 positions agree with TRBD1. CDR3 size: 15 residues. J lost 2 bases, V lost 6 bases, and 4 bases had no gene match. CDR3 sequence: CASRRQGATYNEQFF. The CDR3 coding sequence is TGTGCCAGCAGGAGACAGGGGGCCACCTACAATGAGCAGTTCTTC.

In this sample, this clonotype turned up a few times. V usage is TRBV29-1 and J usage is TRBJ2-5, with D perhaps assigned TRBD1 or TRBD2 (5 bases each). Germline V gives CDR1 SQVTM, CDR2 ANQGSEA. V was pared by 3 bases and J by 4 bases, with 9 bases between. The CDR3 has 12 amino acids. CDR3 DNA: TGCAGCGTTGACCCCGGGGCAGAGACCCAGTACTTC. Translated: CSVDPGAETQYF.

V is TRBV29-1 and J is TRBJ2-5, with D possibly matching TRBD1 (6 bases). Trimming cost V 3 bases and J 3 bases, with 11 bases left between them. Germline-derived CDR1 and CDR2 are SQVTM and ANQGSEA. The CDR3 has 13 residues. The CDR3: CSVEDRHKETQYF. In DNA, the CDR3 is TGCAGCGTTGAGGACAGACATAAAGAGACCCAGTACTTC.

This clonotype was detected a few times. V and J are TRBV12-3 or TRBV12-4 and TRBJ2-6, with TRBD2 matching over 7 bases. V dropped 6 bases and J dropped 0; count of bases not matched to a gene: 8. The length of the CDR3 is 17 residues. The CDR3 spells CASRPSGGDSGANVLTF. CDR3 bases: TGTGCCAGCAGGCCTAGCGGTGGGGACTCTGGGGCCAACGTCCTGACTTTC.

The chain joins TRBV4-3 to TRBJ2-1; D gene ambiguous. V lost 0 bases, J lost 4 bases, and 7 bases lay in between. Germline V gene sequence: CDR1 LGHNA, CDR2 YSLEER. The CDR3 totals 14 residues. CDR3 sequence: CASSQESRYNEQFF. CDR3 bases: TGCGCCAGCAGCCAAGAGTCCAGATACAATGAGCAGTTCTTC.

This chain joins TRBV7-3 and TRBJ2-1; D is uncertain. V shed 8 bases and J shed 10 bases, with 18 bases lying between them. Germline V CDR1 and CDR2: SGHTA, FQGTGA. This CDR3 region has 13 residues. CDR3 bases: TGTGCCAGCGCCGTAATGGGTGGAACCGAGCAGTTCTTC. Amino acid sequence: CASAVMGGTEQFF.

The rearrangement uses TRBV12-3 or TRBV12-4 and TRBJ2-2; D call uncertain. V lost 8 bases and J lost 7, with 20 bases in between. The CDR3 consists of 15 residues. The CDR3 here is CASGPSSAMNGELFF. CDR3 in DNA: TGTGCCAGCGGCCCGTCCTCGGCAATGAACGGGGAGCTGTTTTTT.

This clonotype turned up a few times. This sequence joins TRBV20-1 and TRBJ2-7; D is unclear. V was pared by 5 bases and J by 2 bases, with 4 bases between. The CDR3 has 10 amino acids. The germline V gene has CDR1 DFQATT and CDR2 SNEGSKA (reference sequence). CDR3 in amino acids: CSAEPYEQYF. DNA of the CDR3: TGCAGTGCTGAACCCTACGAGCAGTACTTC.

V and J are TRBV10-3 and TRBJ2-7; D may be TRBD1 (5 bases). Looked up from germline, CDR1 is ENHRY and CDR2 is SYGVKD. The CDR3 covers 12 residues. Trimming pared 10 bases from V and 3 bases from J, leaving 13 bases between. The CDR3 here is CATQGPSYEQYF. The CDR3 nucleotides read TGTGCCACCCAGGGCCCCAGCTACGAGCAGTACTTC.

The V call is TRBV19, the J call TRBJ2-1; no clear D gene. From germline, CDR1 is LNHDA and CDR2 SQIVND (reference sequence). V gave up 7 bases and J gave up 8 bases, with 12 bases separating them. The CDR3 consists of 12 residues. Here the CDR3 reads CASTSTVDEQFF. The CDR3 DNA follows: TGTGCCAGTACCTCCACTGTAGATGAGCAGTTCTTC.

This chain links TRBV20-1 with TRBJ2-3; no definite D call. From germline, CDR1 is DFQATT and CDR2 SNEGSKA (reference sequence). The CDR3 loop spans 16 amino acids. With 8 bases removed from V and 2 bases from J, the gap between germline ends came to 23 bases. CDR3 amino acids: CSLISLVDWNTDTQYF. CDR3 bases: TGCAGTCTTATCAGCCTCGTCGACTGGAACACAGATACGCAGTATTTT.

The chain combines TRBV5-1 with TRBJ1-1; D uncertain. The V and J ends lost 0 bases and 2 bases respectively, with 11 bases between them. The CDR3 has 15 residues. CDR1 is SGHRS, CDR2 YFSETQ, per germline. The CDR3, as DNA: TGCGCCAGCAGCTTGGTGATTGAGGGTAACACTGAAGCTTTCTTT. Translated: CASSLVIEGNTEAFF.

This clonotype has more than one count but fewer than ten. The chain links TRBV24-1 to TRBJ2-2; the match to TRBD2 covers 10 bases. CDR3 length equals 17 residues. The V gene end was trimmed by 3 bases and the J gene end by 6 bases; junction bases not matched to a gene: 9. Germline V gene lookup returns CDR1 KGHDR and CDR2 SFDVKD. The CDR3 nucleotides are TGTGCCACCAGTGATGAACTAGCGGGGTTAGGGGCCGGGGAGCTGTTTTTT. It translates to CATSDELAGLGAGELFF.

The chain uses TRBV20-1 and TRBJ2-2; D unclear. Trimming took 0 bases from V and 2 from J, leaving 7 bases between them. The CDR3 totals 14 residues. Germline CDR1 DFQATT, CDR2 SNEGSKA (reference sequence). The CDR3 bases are TGCAGTGCTAGAGACAGCGCAAACACCGGGGAGCTGTTTTTT. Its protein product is CSARDSANTGELFF.

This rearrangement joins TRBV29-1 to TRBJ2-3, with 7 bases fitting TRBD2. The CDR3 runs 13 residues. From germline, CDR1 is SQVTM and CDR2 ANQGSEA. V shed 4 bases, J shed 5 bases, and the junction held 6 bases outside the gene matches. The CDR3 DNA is TGCAGCGTTGCGGGCGGGAGTAAAGATACGCAGTATTTT. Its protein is CSVAGGSKDTQYF.

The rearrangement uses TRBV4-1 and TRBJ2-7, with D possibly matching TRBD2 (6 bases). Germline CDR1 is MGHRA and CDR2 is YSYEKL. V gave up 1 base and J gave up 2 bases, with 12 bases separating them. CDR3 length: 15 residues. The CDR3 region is CASSQGVAEAYEQYF. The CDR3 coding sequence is TGCGCCAGCAGCCAAGGGGTAGCGGAGGCCTACGAGCAGTACTTC.

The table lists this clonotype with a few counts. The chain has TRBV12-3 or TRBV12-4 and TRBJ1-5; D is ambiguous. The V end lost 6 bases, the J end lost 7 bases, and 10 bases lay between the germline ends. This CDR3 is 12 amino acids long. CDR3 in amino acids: CASSEWNQPQHF. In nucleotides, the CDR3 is TGTGCCAGCAGCGAGTGGAACCAGCCCCAGCATTTT.

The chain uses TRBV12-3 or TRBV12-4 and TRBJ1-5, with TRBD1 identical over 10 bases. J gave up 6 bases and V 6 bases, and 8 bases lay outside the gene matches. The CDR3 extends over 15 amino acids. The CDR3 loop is CASSPGTGDSQPQHF. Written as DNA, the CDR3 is TGTGCCAGCAGCCCCGGGACAGGGGACAGTCAGCCCCAGCATTTT.

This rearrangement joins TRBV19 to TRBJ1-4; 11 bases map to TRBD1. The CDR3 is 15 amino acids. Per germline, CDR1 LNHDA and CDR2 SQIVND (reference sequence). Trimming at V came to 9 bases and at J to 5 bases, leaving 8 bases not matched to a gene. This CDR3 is CARRTGGASNEKLFF. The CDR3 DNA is TGTGCCAGAAGGACAGGGGGCGCCTCCAATGAAAAACTGTTTTTT.

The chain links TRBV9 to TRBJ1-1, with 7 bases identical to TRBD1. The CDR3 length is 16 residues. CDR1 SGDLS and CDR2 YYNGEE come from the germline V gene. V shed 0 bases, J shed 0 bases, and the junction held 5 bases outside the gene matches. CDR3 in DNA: TGTGCCAGCAGCGTAGAGGGGGCGGGAGTGAACACTGAAGCTTTCTTT. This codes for CASSVEGAGVNTEAFF.

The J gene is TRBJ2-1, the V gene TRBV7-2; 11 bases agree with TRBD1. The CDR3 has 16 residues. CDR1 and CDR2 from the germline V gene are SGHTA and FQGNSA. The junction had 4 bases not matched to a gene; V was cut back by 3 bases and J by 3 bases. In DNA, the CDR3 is TGTGCCAGCAGCTTGGACAGGGGGCTGGACTACAATGAGCAGTTCTTC. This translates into CASSLDRGLDYNEQFF.

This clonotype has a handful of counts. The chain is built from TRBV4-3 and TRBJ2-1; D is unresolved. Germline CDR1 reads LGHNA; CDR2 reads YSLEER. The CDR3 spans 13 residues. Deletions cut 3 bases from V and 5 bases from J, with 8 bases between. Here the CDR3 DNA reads TGCGCCAGCAGCCAGGACCCAAACAATGAGCAGTTCTTC. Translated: CASSQDPNNEQFF.

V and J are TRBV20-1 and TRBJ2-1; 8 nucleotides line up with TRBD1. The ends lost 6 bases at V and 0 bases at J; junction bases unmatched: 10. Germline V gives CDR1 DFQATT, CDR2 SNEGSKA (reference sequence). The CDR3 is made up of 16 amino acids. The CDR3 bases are TGCAGTGCAGAAATCGCCGGGACAGGCTCCTACAATGAGCAGTTCTTC. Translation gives CSAEIAGTGSYNEQFF.

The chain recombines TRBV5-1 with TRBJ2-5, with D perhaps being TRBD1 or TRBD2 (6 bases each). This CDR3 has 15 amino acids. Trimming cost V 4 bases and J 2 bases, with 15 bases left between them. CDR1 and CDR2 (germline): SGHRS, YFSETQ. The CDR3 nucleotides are TGCGCCAGCAGCGGGAGAGGGGGAGGTCAAGAGACCCAGTACTTC. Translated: CASSGRGGGQETQYF. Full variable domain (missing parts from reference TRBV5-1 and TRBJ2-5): KAGVTQTPRYLIKTRGQQVTLSCSPISGHRSVSWYQQTPGQGLQFLFEYFSETQRNKGNFPGRFSGRQFSNSRSEMNVSTLELGDSALYLCASSGRGGGQETQYFGPGTRLLVL.

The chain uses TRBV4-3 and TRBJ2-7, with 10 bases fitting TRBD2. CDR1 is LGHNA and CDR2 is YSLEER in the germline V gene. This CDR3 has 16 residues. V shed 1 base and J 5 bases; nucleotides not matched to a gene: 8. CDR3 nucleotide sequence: TGCGCCAGCAGCCAAGCGATGGGACTAGCGAGCAACGAGCAGTACTTC. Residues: CASSQAMGLASNEQYF.

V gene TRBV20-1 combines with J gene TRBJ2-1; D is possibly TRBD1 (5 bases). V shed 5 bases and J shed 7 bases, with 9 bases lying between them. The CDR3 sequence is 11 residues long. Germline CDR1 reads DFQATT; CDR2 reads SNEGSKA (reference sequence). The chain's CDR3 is CSAPRENEQFF. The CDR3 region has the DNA TGCAGTGCTCCCAGGGAAAATGAGCAGTTCTTC.

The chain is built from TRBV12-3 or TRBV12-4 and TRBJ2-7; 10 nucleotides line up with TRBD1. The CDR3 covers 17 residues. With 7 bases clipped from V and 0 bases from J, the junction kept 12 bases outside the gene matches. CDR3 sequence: CASTPGQGIPSSYEQYF. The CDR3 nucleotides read TGTGCCAGCACCCCGGGACAGGGGATCCCCAGCTCCTACGAGCAGTACTTC.